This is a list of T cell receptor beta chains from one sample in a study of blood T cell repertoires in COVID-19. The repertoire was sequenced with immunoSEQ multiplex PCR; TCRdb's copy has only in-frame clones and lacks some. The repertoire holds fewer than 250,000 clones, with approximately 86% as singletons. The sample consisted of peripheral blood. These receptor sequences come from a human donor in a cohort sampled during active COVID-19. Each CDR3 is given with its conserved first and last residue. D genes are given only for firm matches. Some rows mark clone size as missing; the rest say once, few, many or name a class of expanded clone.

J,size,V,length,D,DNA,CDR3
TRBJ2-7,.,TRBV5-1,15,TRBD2,TGCGCCAGCAGCCCTAGGGGTAGCGGGGCCTACGAGCAGTACTTC,CASSPRGSGAYEQYF
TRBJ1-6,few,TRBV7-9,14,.,TGTGCCAGCAGTTATTCCACAGGGTTTTCACCCCTCCACTTT,CASSYSTGFSPLHF
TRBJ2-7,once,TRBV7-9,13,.,TGTGCCAGCAGCTCGGACAGATCCTACGAGCAGTACTTC,CASSSDRSYEQYF
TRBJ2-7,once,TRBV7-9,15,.,TGTGCCAGCAGCTTATCCCGGGGAGGTACCTACGAGCAGTACTTC,CASSLSRGGTYEQYF
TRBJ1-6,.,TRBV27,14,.,TGTGCCAGCAGATCCGGGTTAGATGGATCACCCCTCCACTTT,CASRSGLDGSPLHF
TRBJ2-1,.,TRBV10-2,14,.,TGCGCCAGCAGCGCCCAGGGGCCCTACAATGAGCAGTTCTTC,CASSAQGPYNEQFF
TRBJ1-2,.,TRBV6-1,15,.,TGTGCCAGCAGTGAAGCGGCAGGGAAGGACTATGGCTACACCTTC,CASSEAAGKDYGYTF
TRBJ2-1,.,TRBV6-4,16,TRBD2,TGTGCCAGCAGTGTCGAGGGACTAGCGGGAGATGGTGAGCAGTTCTTC,CASSVEGLAGDGEQFF
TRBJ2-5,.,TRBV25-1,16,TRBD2,TGTGCCAGCAGTGAATTGCGAGCGGGGGGCCGGGAGACCCAGTACTTC,CASSELRAGGRETQYF
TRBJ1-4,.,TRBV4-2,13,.,TGTGCCAGCAGCCAGGGGCAGGGCGAAAAACTGTTTTTT,CASSQGQGEKLFF
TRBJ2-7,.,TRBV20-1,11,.,TGCAGTGCTAGGTCCGGTCACGAGCAGTACTTC,CSARSGHEQYF
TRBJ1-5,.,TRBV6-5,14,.,TGTGCCAGCAGTTACAGGGGCAGCAATCAGCCCCAGCATTTT,CASSYRGSNQPQHF